This TCR beta chain originates from a study of T cells in Graves' hyperthyroidism and ophthalmopathy. Study-level findings and limits: Clonotypes that were expanded in thyroid above 0.001 mostly appeared in blood too.

Researchers amplified the TCR beta CDR3 regions from RNA transcripts. First-round RT-PCR targeting the TCR CDR3 was performed with the HTBI primer set. TCRdb re-called the multiplex PCR reads through MiXCR, storing one row per CDR3 protein. The sample includes 450,000 to 700,000 distinct CDR3 sequences, 46% of them seen just once. V lost 7 bases and J lost 2; bases outside the gene matches: 11. The CDR3 spans 16 residues. The germline gives CDR1 SNHLY, CDR2 FYNNEI. On this clonotype: The antigen is undetermined.

Diagnosis of hyperthyroidism was new in patients aged 18 to 65, and its duration was under 2 months. Uncontrolled infection, other autoimmune disease, pregnancy and lactation each barred patients from inclusion. The material sequenced was peripheral blood or thyroid tissue (not recorded which). V usage is TRBV2 and J usage is TRBJ2-7, with 10 bases lining up with TRBD2. This clonotype was obtained from a woman aged 18-29 years with Graves' hyperthyroidism. The CDR3 nucleotides are TGTGCCAGCACCAATCCGGTAGCGGGGGGCACCTACGAGCAGTACTTC. This codes for CASTNPVAGGTYEQYF.